Listed below are T cell receptor beta chains from one sample, sequenced in a study of blood T cell repertoires in COVID-19. Some clones are missing from TCRdb's copy, which holds only in-frame ones; the method was immunoSEQ multiplex PCR. The sample yields under 150,000 clones, 90% seen once. Sequenced: peripheral blood. These receptors came from a man in his 60s with COVID-19, enrolled during active disease. Each CDR3 is given with its conserved first and last residue. A D gene is named only where the DNA matches it firmly. The size entry is marked missing in some rows and otherwise reads once, few, many or a size class.

TRBV30	TRBJ1-1	.	13	.	TGTGCCCGCGACCAGGGGAGAGACACTGAAGCTTTCTTT	CARDQGRDTEAFF
TRBV3-1/TRBV3-2	TRBJ2-1	.	16	.	TGTGCCAGCAGCCTCACACCCGGATCGGGGGACAATGAGCAGTTCTTC	CASSLTPGSGDNEQFF
TRBV27	TRBJ1-1	.	14	TRBD1	TGTGCCAGCAGTTTAGGGGCAGGGGGCACTGAAGCTTTCTTT	CASSLGAGGTEAFF
TRBV30	TRBJ2-2	.	17	TRBD2	TGTGCCTGGAGTGTACCCCAGGGAGGGGCGAACACCGGGGAGCTGTTTTTT	CAWSVPQGGANTGELFF
TRBV27	TRBJ1-5	few	15	.	TGTGCCAGCAGTCGGTTCCGGGACACCAATCAGCCCCAGCATTTT	CASSRFRDTNQPQHF
TRBV21-1	TRBJ2-1	.	13	.	TGTGCCAGCAGCAGTATACAGCACAATGAGCAGTTCTTC	CASSSIQHNEQFF
TRBV11-2	TRBJ1-6	.	14	.	TGTGCCAGCAGCTTAGATATAGAGGATTCACCCCTCCACTTT	CASSLDIEDSPLHF
TRBV7-9	TRBJ2-7	.	16	TRBD1	TGTGCCAGCAGCCCTGGGACAGCTGCAATCTCCTACGAGCAGTACTTC	CASSPGTAAISYEQYF
TRBV18	TRBJ1-1	.	16	TRBD1	TGTGCCAGCTCACCAGTCGAGGCAGGGGGGAACACTGAAGCTTTCTTT	CASSPVEAGGNTEAFF
TRBV10-2	TRBJ2-7	.	15	TRBD2	TGCGCCAGCGTCGAGTTTAGCGGGAGGTCCTACGAGCAGTACTTC	CASVEFSGRSYEQYF
TRBV11-2	TRBJ2-7	few	12	TRBD2	TGTGCCAGCAGAACAGCGGGAGGCGAGCAGTACTTC	CASRTAGGEQYF
TRBV27	TRBJ2-1	.	15	TRBD2	TGTGCCAGCAGTTTGGTAGCGGGAGGGTCGTATGAGCAGTTCTTC	CASSLVAGGSYEQFF
TRBV4-2	TRBJ2-7	.	15	TRBD1	TGTGCCAGCAGCCAAGACAGGGGGTCTTTTTACGAGCAGTACTTC	CASSQDRGSFYEQYF
TRBV11-2	TRBJ1-4	.	16	.	TGTGCCAGCAGCTTAGGGCCCAGGGAGGAGGGCGAAAAACTGTTTTTT	CASSLGPREEGEKLFF
TRBV6-5	TRBJ1-5	once	15	TRBD1	TGTGCCAGCAACACCGGGACAGGGGTCCGTCAGCCCCAGCATTTT	CASNTGTGVRQPQHF
TRBV3-1/TRBV3-2	TRBJ2-1	.	11	TRBD2	TGTGCCAGCAGCCAAGGGACTAGACTGTTCTTC	CASSQGTRLFF
TRBV15	TRBJ2-1	.	18	.	TGTGCCACCAGCAGAGAATTGGTGGGAAGCGGGCACCACAATGAGCAGTTCTTC	CATSRELVGSGHHNEQFF
TRBV12-3/TRBV12-4	TRBJ2-5	.	12	.	TGTGCCAGCAGTCCCACGGGGGAGACCCAGTACTTC	CASSPTGETQYF
TRBV29-1	TRBJ1-1	.	12	.	TGCAGCGTTGACACTCTGAACACTGAAGCTTTCTTT	CSVDTLNTEAFF
TRBV6-5	TRBJ2-3	once	15	TRBD1	TGTGCCAGCAGTTACCCAGGGGGCGGATCAGATACGCAGTATTTT	CASSYPGGGSDTQYF
TRBV19	TRBJ2-2	.	12	.	TGTGCCAGTAGTATGAGAGCCGGGGAGCTGTTTTTT	CASSMRAGELFF
TRBV5-1	TRBJ2-1	once	18	TRBD1	TGCGCCAGCAGCCTGACCCTGCCCCGGACAGGGGGCTTCAATGAGCAGTTCTTC	CASSLTLPRTGGFNEQFF
TRBV10-3	TRBJ2-5	.	13	TRBD2	TGTGCCACCACCCCGGGGGAGGGAGAGACCCAGTACTTC	CATTPGEGETQYF
TRBV19	TRBJ1-2	.	15	TRBD1	TGTGCCAGTAGTATTTGGGGACAGGGGAACTATGGCTACACCTTC	CASSIWGQGNYGYTF
TRBV30	TRBJ2-2	.	13	TRBD1	TGTGCCTGCGGGACAGGGAGAACCGGGGAGCTGTTTTTT	CACGTGRTGELFF
TRBV7-2	TRBJ2-7	few	15	TRBD2	TGTGCCAGCAGCTTAGCGGCTAGCGGGGCCCACGAGCAGTACTTC	CASSLAASGAHEQYF
TRBV24-1	TRBJ2-7	.	13	.	TGTGCCACCAGTGAAGCCTCCTCGGGGGAGCAGTACTTC	CATSEASSGEQYF
TRBV7-9	TRBJ2-3	.	18	TRBD2	TGTGCCAGCAGCTTAGTTCCGGGACTAGCGGGAGTCACAGATACGCAGTATTTT	CASSLVPGLAGVTDTQYF
TRBV12-3/TRBV12-4	TRBJ2-7	.	13	.	TGTGCCAGCAGTCCCCAGGGTATCTACGAGCAGTACTTC	CASSPQGIYEQYF
TRBV7-2	TRBJ2-5	.	13	.	TGTGCCAGCAGCTTAGTGCAGGGAGAGACCCAGTACTTC	CASSLVQGETQYF
TRBV5-1	TRBJ2-7	.	15	TRBD1	TGCGCCAGCAGCTTAGGGACAGGGTGGGCCTACGAGCAGTACTTC	CASSLGTGWAYEQYF
TRBV5-1	TRBJ2-7	.	16	TRBD2	TGCGCCAGCAGCTTGGTTCGGGGACTAGCTTCCTACGAGCAGTACTTC	CASSLVRGLASYEQYF
TRBV6-5	TRBJ2-1	.	15	TRBD2	TGTGCCAGCAGCCCAAGCGGGAGTGCCTACAATGAGCAGTTCTTC	CASSPSGSAYNEQFF
TRBV18	TRBJ2-2	.	20	TRBD1	TGTGCCAGCTCACCCTCCGTGGGGGACAGGGATCCGGCGAACACCGGGGAGCTGTTTTTT	CASSPSVGDRDPANTGELFF
TRBV9	TRBJ2-1	.	18	TRBD2	TGTGCCAGCAGCGTAGATATAGGACTAGCGGGATCCGACGATGAGCAGTTCTTC	CASSVDIGLAGSDDEQFF
TRBV6-6	TRBJ1-1	.	16	.	TGTGCCAGCAGTATTTACAGGGAGGGGTCGAACACTGAAGCTTTCTTT	CASSIYREGSNTEAFF
TRBV5-1	TRBJ2-5	once	14	.	TGCGCCAGCAGCTTGGGACACCTCACGCAGACCCAGTACTTC	CASSLGHLTQTQYF
TRBV7-3	TRBJ2-7	once	15	TRBD1	TGTGCCAGCAGCGAAAGACAGGGACCATCCTACGAGCAGTACTTC	CASSERQGPSYEQYF
TRBV9	TRBJ1-6	.	15	.	TGTGCCAGCAAAAGAAATGCAGGCGATAATTCACCCCTCCACTTT	CASKRNAGDNSPLHF
TRBV7-2	TRBJ2-1	.	16	.	TGTGCCAGCAGCTTTGGCGGGAAGGGGTCCTACAATGAGCAGTTCTTC	CASSFGGKGSYNEQFF
TRBV29-1	TRBJ2-3	once	13	.	TGCAGCGTTAGGGCTAGCGGCACAGATACGCAGTATTTT	CSVRASGTDTQYF
TRBV5-6	TRBJ2-1	.	13	.	TGTGCCAGCAGCTTGAGGACTACCAATGAGCAGTTCTTC	CASSLRTTNEQFF